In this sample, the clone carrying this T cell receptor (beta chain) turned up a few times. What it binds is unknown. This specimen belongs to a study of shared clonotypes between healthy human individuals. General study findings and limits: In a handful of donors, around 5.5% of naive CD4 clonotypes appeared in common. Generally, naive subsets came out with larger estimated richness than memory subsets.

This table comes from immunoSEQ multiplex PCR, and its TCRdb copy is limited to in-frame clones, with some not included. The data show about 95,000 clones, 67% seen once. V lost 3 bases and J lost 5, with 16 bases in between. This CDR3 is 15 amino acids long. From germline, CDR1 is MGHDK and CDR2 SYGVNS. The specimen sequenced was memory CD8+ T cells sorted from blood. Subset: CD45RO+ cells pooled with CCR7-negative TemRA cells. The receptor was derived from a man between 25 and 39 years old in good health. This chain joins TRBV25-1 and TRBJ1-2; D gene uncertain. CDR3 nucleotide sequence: TGTGCCAGCAGTGACCCCGGAGGCAGTCGGTATGGCTACACCTTC. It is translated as CASSDPGGSRYGYTF.